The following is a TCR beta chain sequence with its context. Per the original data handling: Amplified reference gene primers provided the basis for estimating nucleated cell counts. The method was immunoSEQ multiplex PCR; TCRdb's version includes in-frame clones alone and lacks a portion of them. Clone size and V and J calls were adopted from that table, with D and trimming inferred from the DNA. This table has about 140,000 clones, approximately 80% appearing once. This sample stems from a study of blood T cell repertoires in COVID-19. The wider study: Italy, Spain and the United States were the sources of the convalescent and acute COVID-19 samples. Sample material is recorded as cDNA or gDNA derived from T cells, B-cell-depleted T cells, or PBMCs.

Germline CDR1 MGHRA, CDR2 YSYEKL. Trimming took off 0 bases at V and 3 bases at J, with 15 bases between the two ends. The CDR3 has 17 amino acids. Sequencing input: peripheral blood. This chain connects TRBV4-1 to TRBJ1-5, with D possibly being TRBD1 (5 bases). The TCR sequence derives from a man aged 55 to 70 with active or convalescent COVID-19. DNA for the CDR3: TGCGCCAGCAGCCAAGATTCGTCCGGGGGTGACAATCAGCCCCAGCATTTT. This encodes CASSQDSSGGDNQPQHF.